Listed below are T cell receptor beta chains from one sample, sequenced in a study of human T cells and chemical hapten exposure. TCRdb reprocessed the 5' RACE reads via MiXCR and lists one record per CDR3 protein. The sample has tens of thousands of distinct CDR3 sequences, roughly 15% seen once. The receptors stem from a female donor in good health. CDR3s include the opening cysteine and the closing phenylalanine or tryptophan. The D gene is left open where the match is weak. Clone sizes are given selectively: once, few, many, or a class where the clone is expanded.

>13|TRBV30|NA|TRBJ1-2|NA
TGTGCCTGGAGTGTATGGTCCAACTATGGCTACACCTTC
CAWSVWSNYGYTF
>14|TRBV12-3/TRBV12-4|once|TRBJ2-5|NA
TGTGCCAGCAGTTTGAGTAGCGAGGGAGAGACCCAGTACTTC
CASSLSSEGETQYF
>14|TRBV3-1|NA|TRBJ1-4|NA
TGTGCCAGCAGCCAAGGACGTAATAATGAAAAACTGTTTTTT
CASSQGRNNEKLFF
>16|TRBV2|NA|TRBJ2-7|TRBD1
TGTGCCAGCAGTGAAGCGGGACAGGGTAAGACGCACGAGCAGTACTTC
CASSEAGQGKTHEQYF
>16|TRBV24-1|few|TRBJ2-3|NA
TGTGCCACCGCGTCTGGGAACGGGGGACACACAGATACGCAGTATTTT
CATASGNGGHTDTQYF
>18|TRBV24-1|NA|TRBJ2-1|NA
TGTGCCACCAGTGATCCCCGCTCGGCGGTTACCACTACAAATGAGCAGTTCTTC
CATSDPRSAVTTTNEQFF
>13|TRBV6-1|few|TRBJ1-1|NA
TGTGCCAGCAGTGTACGGGGGACGGATGAAGCTTTCTTT
CASSVRGTDEAFF
>15|TRBV11-2|NA|TRBJ1-1|NA
TGTGCCAGCAGCTTAGGTCCGAGAATGGGTACTGAAGCTTTCTTT
CASSLGPRMGTEAFF
>13|TRBV5-1|NA|TRBJ2-5|NA
TGCGCCACAGCCCCATCTCCCGCAGAGACCCAGTACTTC
CATAPSPAETQYF
>12|TRBV10-3|few|TRBJ2-3|NA
TGTGCCATCAGGGGGCCCGGAGATACGCAGTATTTT
CAIRGPGDTQYF
>15|TRBV27|many|TRBJ2-5|TRBD1
TGTGCCAGCAGTTTTGGGACAGCTCTAGGGGAGACCCAGTACTTC
CASSFGTALGETQYF
>13|TRBV29-1|few|TRBJ2-3|TRBD2
TGCAGCGTACGGAGCGGGGGAGCAGATACGCAGTATTTT
CSVRSGGADTQYF
>16|TRBV5-1|few|TRBJ1-2|TRBD1
TGCGCCAGCAGCAACGACCCGGGACAGGGGGCCTATGGCTACACCTTC
CASSNDPGQGAYGYTF
>15|TRBV5-1|many|TRBJ2-3|TRBD2
TGCGCCAGCACTCTGACTAGCGGGTACACAGATACGCAGTATTTT
CASTLTSGYTDTQYF
>14|TRBV9|medium-sized|TRBJ1-1|TRBD1
TGTGCCAGCAGCGTAGTTGCAGGGGGCACTGAAGCTTTCTTT
CASSVVAGGTEAFF
>15|TRBV6-1|few|TRBJ1-5|TRBD1
TGTGCCAGCAGCTCGGACAGGGGTTGGAGGCAGCCCCAGCATTTT
CASSSDRGWRQPQHF
>13|TRBV2|few|TRBJ2-5|NA
TGTGCCGGTTCTAGGGGGACCCAAGAGACCCAGTACTTC
CAGSRGTQETQYF
>12|TRBV10-2|few|TRBJ2-7|NA
TGCGCCAGCACTCCGGACCTCTACGAGCAGTACTTC
CASTPDLYEQYF
>8|TRBV20-1|few|TRBJ1-2|NA
TGCAGTCAACCTGGCTACACCTTC
CSQPGYTF
>13|TRBV29-1|few|TRBJ1-1|NA
TGCAGCGGCTCGGAGGGGACGAACACTGAAGCTTTCTTT
CSGSEGTNTEAFF
>15|TRBV28|NA|TRBJ1-4|TRBD1
TGTGCCAGCAGCCGAACGACAGGGGCTCTGGTGAAACTGTTTTTT
CASSRTTGALVKLFF
>12|TRBV2|NA|TRBJ2-1|TRBD2
TGTGCCAGCAGGGGGGAGGGATATGAGCAGTTCTTC
CASRGEGYEQFF
>15|TRBV9|NA|TRBJ1-1|NA
TGTGCCAGCAGCGCCCTGGGGGGGGCAGTTCCTGAAGCTTTCTTT
CASSALGGAVPEAFF